These 13 T cell receptor beta chains were sequenced from one sample in a study of T cells after posttransplantation cyclophosphamide. Assay used: immunoSEQ multiplex PCR; TCRdb lists only in-frame clones, some missing. The data contain around 12,000 clones, approximately 96% of them singletons. The sequenced sample consisted of naive CD8+ T cells sorted from PBMCs. These receptors were obtained from a man younger than 40 in good health and a related stem cell transplant donor.

The chain couples TRBV2 to TRBJ2-3; the D gene is possibly TRBD2 (6 bases). V lost 8 bases and J lost 5, with 14 bases in between. CDR1 and CDR2 (germline): SNHLY, FYNNEI. The CDR3 runs to 13 residues. The CDR3 loop is CASGGLQEDTQYF. DNA for the CDR3: TGTGCCAGCGGGGGACTCCAAGAAGATACGCAGTATTTT.

The V and J genes are TRBV4-3 and TRBJ2-7; possible D gene TRBD1, 6 bases. Germline values: CDR1 LGHNA, CDR2 YSLEER. This CDR3 is 16 amino acids long. V gave up 3 bases and J gave up 3 bases, with 18 bases separating them. The CDR3: CASSHSSEGDRYEQYF. CDR3 in DNA: TGCGCCAGCAGCCACTCCTCAGAGGGGGACCGCTACGAGCAGTACTTC.

The gene calls are TRBV7-6 and TRBJ2-5; 7 nucleotides line up with TRBD1. Trimming removed 4 bases from V and 2 bases from J; junction bases left unmatched: 7. CDR3 size: 15 residues. Germline V gene sequence: CDR1 SGHVS, CDR2 FNYEAQ. The CDR3 region has the DNA TGTGCCAGCAGCTCCTTAGACAGGGAGCAAGAGACCCAGTACTTC. This gives the protein CASSSLDREQETQYF.

The rearrangement uses TRBV6-1 and TRBJ2-1, with TRBD2 matching over 13 bases. Trimming at V came to 4 bases and at J to 8 bases, leaving 5 bases not matched to a gene. Germline V CDR1 and CDR2: MNHNS, SASEGT. CDR3 length: 15 residues. CDR3 in DNA: TGTGCCAGCAGTGTTCCGGGACTAGCGGGGTATGAGCAGTTCTTC. This encodes CASSVPGLAGYEQFF.

V and J are TRBV7-9 and TRBJ1-1; 7 nucleotides match TRBD1. Germline V gene data show CDR1 as SEHNR and CDR2 as FQNEAQ (reference sequence). The CDR3 sequence is 14 residues long. With V trimmed by 7 bases and J by 3 bases, 8 bases remained unmatched. This CDR3 reads CASMQGGDHTEAFF. CDR3 coding DNA: TGTGCCAGCATGCAGGGGGGTGATCACACTGAAGCTTTCTTT.

The V call is TRBV29-1, the J call TRBJ2-2; 7 bases map to TRBD2. This CDR3 is built from 13 residues. Trimming took 6 bases from V and 3 from J; bases not matched to a gene: 4. CDR1 and CDR2 from the germline V gene are SQVTM and ANQGSEA. CDR3 sequence reads: CSVGLPDTGELFF. The CDR3, as DNA: TGCAGCGTGGGACTACCCGACACCGGGGAGCTGTTTTTT.

V is TRBV28 and J is TRBJ1-5, with a possible D match to TRBD1 (5 bases). This CDR3 contains 15 residues. CDR1 and CDR2 from the germline V gene are MDHEN and SYDVKM. The V end was cut by 5 bases, the J end by 9 bases, with 20 bases between. The CDR3, as DNA: TGTGCCAGCAGTCGGGTACAGGACTTGGGGGGGCCCCAGCATTTT. As protein: CASSRVQDLGGPQHF.

The rearrangement uses TRBV4-1 and TRBJ1-2; D is perhaps TRBD1 (5 bases). Trimming took 0 bases from V and 5 from J, leaving 16 bases between them. The CDR3 contains 16 residues. Germline V gene lookup returns CDR1 MGHRA and CDR2 YSYEKL. The CDR3 nucleotides are TGCGCCAGCAGCCAAGATTTTTCAGGGATGGGGTATGGCTACACCTTC. Translation: CASSQDFSGMGYGYTF.

The chain is built from TRBV5-6 and TRBJ2-5, with 13 bases matching TRBD2. The CDR3 covers 15 residues. V trimming: 1 base; J trimming: 5 bases; junction bases outside the gene matches: 2. The germline V gene has CDR1 SGHDT and CDR2 YYEEEE. The CDR3 loop reads CASSLTSGGVETQYF. The CDR3 region has the DNA TGTGCCAGCAGCTTGACTAGCGGGGGGGTGGAGACCCAGTACTTC.

The V gene is TRBV7-9, the J gene TRBJ1-4; 8 positions match TRBD1. CDR3 size: 15 residues. Germline V gene lookup returns CDR1 SEHNR and CDR2 FQNEAQ (reference sequence). V lost 5 bases to trimming and J lost 5 bases; unmatched junction nucleotides: 7. The CDR3 DNA sequence: TGTGCCAGCAGCGTGCCCCAGGGGGCGAATGAAAAACTGTTTTTT. Protein: CASSVPQGANEKLFF.

The genes are TRBV5-8 and TRBJ2-5; maybe TRBD2 (5 bases). The CDR3 contains 16 residues. V was shortened by 5 bases and J by 2 bases, with 19 bases between the two germline ends. CDR1 is SGHTS and CDR2 is YDEGEE in the germline V gene. The CDR3 nucleotides are TGTGCCAGCAGTTTTGGGAGCTCCTTGGGGCAAGAGACCCAGTACTTC. It specifies CASSFGSSLGQETQYF.

This chain joins TRBV11-2 and TRBJ2-3; the match to TRBD2 covers 8 bases. With 2 bases clipped from V and 2 bases from J, the junction kept 6 bases outside the gene matches. Looked up from germline, CDR1 is SGHAT and CDR2 is FQNNGV. The CDR3 runs 16 residues. The CDR3 DNA reads as TGTGCCAGCAGCTTAAGAGCGGGGGACCTCACAGATACGCAGTATTTT. Residues: CASSLRAGDLTDTQYF.

The chain employs TRBV9 and TRBJ1-3; possibly TRBD1 for D (5 bases). This CDR3 comprises 18 residues. The germline V gene has CDR1 SGDLS and CDR2 YYNGEE. Trimming pared 4 bases from V and 0 bases from J, leaving 20 bases between. The CDR3 loop reads CASSRRDQRPGSGNTIYF. CDR3 DNA: TGTGCCAGCAGCAGGCGGGACCAACGACCTGGCTCTGGAAACACCATATATTTT.